This TCR beta chain stems from a study of human T cells and chemical hapten exposure. Time point defined: healthy volunteer bleed at 2 weeks. Unfractionated whole blood was the source from which total RNA was extracted. This clonotype was seen at least ten times. The germline V gene encodes CDR1 PRHDT and CDR2 FYEKMQ (reference sequence). The CDR3 is 15 residues long. The V end was cut by 4 bases, the J end by 2 bases, with 15 bases between. Attachment of unique molecular identifiers to individual cDNA molecules was performed in the library. Source study methods: Sequenced samples showed a median of approximately 96,000 TCRs each, with counts running from roughly 23,000 to 700,000. A single record per CDR3 protein comes from TCRdb applying MiXCR to the RACE reads. V and J calls and clone size were set by TCRdb, not the authors. Of roughly 130,000 distinct CDR3 sequences listed, approximately 8.3% are singletons.

The material sequenced was whole blood. This chain uses TRBV13 with TRBJ2-7; D may correspond to TRBD1 or TRBD2 (5 bases each). The clonotype comes from a male donor in good health. Some clones in this sample may be carry-over from other donors' samples. This chain's CDR3 is CASSSHPGPPYEQYF. The CDR3 nucleotides are TGTGCCAGCAGCTCTCATCCGGGACCTCCCTACGAGCAGTACTTC.